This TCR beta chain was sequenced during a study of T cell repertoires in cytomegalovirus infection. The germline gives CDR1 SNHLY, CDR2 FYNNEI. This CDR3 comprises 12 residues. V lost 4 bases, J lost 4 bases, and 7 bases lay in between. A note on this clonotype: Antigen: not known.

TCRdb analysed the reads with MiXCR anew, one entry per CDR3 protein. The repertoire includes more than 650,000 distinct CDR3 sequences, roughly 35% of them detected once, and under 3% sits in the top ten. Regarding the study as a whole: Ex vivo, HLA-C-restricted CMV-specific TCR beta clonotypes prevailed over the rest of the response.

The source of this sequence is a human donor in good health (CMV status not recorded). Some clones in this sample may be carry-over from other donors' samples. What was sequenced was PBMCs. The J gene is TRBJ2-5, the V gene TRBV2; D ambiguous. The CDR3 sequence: CASSAQTETQYF. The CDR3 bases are TGTGCCAGCAGTGCACAGACAGAGACCCAGTACTTC.